This record covers a single TCR beta chain. The data were obtained in a study of blood T cell repertoires in COVID-19. Looking at the study overall: Sites across the United States, Italy and Spain contributed samples from acute and convalescent COVID-19. T cells, B-cell-depleted T cells, or PBMCs provided the cDNA or gDNA that served as material.

Individuals aged roughly 18 to 95 years were recruited from approximately 22 US areas. Methods used by the authors: The assay estimated nucleated cells by amplifying reference gene primers. Clones were sequenced by immunoSEQ multiplex PCR, and TCRdb holds only the in-frame ones, with some missing. V, J and clone size were drawn from that table, and D and trimming were deduced from the DNA. Of around 190,000 clones in the sample, approximately 80% are singletons; the top ten hold nearly 9.5%. Per the germline V gene, CDR1 is KGHSH and CDR2 is LQKENI. V shed 2 bases, J shed 5 bases, and the junction held 5 bases outside the gene matches. This CDR3 region has 14 residues.

The chain is built from TRBV18 and TRBJ1-1, with 7 bases matching TRBD1. The sample taken for sequencing was PBMCs or T cells enriched from blood (not recorded which). The sequence derives from a middle-aged man who had recovered from COVID-19. CDR3 residues: CASSPSLQGTEAFF. CDR3 nucleotides: TGTGCCAGCTCACCAAGCTTACAGGGGACTGAAGCTTTCTTT. The variable domain in full, completed from reference TRBV18 and TRBJ1-1, reads NAGVMQNPRHLVRRRGQEARLRCSPMKGHSHVYWYRQLPEEGLKFMVYLQKENIIDESGMPKERFSAEFPKEGPSILRIQQVVRGDSAAYFCASSPSLQGTEAFFGQGTRLTVV.